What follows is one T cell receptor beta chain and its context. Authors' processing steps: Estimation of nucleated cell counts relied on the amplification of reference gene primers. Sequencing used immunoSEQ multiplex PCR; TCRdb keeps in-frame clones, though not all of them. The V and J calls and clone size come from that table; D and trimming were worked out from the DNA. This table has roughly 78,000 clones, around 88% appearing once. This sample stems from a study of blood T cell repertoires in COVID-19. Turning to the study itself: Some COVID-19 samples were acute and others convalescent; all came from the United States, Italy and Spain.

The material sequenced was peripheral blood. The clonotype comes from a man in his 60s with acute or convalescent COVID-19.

CDR3 in DNA: TGCGCCAGCAGCTTTATTTTTCGAACGGGACAGGCAGGATTGAATGAGCAGTTCTTC. Its translation: CASSFIFRTGQAGLNEQFF. V usage is TRBV5-1 and J usage is TRBJ2-1; TRBD1 matches at 8 bases. V lost 2 bases and J lost 7; bases outside the gene matches: 20. Germline-derived CDR1 and CDR2 are SGHRS and YFSETQ. The CDR3 has 19 residues.